The clone carrying this T cell receptor beta chain was detected only a few times. V lost 1 base, J lost 5 bases, and 18 bases lay in between. CDR3 size: 16 residues. Germline V gene data show CDR1 as LGHNA and CDR2 as YNFKEQ. After constant-region reverse-primer amplification, full-length variable regions underwent semi-nested PCR with Nested Universal Primer A. TCRdb reanalysed the 5' RACE reads using MiXCR and keeps one entry per CDR3 protein. In the table there are over 55,000 distinct CDR3 sequences, around 30% of which are singletons. Source material: tumor-infiltrating naive CD4+ T cells sorted from the breast tumor. As for subset: naive CD4+ T cells, CD4+CD45RA+CD25-. The chain recombines TRBV4-2 with TRBJ2-7; a possible D gene is TRBD1 (5 bases). The receptor comes from a female donor with breast cancer. CDR3 DNA: TGTGCCAGCAGCCAAGCGTTAGGGCCAGGGCTGGACGAGCAGTACTTC. It specifies CASSQALGPGLDEQYF.